The TCR beta chain under discussion was sequenced for a study of T-cell reconstitution after alpha-beta-depleted transplantation in children. The CDR3 spans 15 residues. In germline, CDR1 is DFQATT, CDR2 SNEGSKA (reference sequence). Trimming cost V 0 bases and J 5 bases; bases outside gene matches: 10. Unique molecular identifiers were used in preparing the TCRbeta library. From the PCR reads, TCRdb called clonotypes with MiXCR, one entry per CDR3 protein. Of 440,000 or so distinct CDR3 sequences listed, about 40% are singletons. This clonotype was recorded many times. The receptor's source is a girl between 2 and 10 years old with aplastic anemia, due to receive a stem cell transplant. This specimen consisted of PBMCs, obtained before TCRalphabeta/CD19-depleted stem cell transplant. The rearrangement joins TRBV20-1 to TRBJ2-7, with 7 bases fitting TRBD2. The CDR3 is CSARDLGEGPHEQYF. Here the CDR3 DNA reads TGCAGTGCTAGAGATTTGGGGGAGGGCCCCCACGAGCAGTACTTC.